The rows below give T cell receptor beta chains drawn from one sample of a study of blood T cell repertoires in COVID-19. Only in-frame clones appear in the TCRdb table, and some are missing; sequencing was by immunoSEQ multiplex PCR. This table holds fewer than 200,000 clones, approximately 90% found once. Input material: peripheral blood. Receptor source: a man aged 18 to 30 who had recovered from COVID-19. Both conserved end residues are part of each CDR3. Fields, in order: CDR3 protein, J gene, V gene.

CASSLDGGQETQYF | TRBJ2-5 | TRBV7-2
CASSPEIPEQFF | TRBJ2-1 | TRBV19
CASSPARDRESGQYF | TRBJ2-7 | TRBV11-3
CASSWGGYHGYTF | TRBJ1-2 | TRBV7-2
CASSLAGGGQETQYF | TRBJ2-5 | TRBV3-1/TRBV3-2
CASSKNRGLGGTEAFF | TRBJ1-1 | TRBV19
CASSPTQNSNQPQHF | TRBJ1-5 | TRBV18
CATSDPGTSGRNEQFF | TRBJ2-1 | TRBV24-1
CASSLGQSNSPLHF | TRBJ1-6 | TRBV11-2
CSASPSARPLNSPLHF | TRBJ1-6 | TRBV20-1
CASSFRLGPGYTF | TRBJ1-2 | TRBV12-3/TRBV12-4
CASSLTGVETQYF | TRBJ2-5 | TRBV6-5
CASSLASGIDTQYF | TRBJ2-3 | TRBV5-1
CASRHLTGSNTGELFF | TRBJ2-2 | TRBV5-1
CASSRDRGTKNIQYF | TRBJ2-4 | TRBV21-1
CASSRDRNTGELFF | TRBJ2-2 | TRBV2